The 11 T cell receptor beta chains below were found in one sample sequenced in a study of blood T cell repertoires in COVID-19. Only in-frame clones appear in the TCRdb table, and some are missing; sequencing was by immunoSEQ multiplex PCR. The sample lists about 240,000 clones; approximately 90% were seen once. Sequencing used PBMCs or T cells enriched from blood (not recorded which). These receptors all come from a woman aged 25-40 years who had recovered from COVID-19.

The chain uses TRBV18 and TRBJ1-1; 7 nucleotides agree with TRBD1. Per the germline V gene, CDR1 is KGHSH and CDR2 is LQKENI. The CDR3 contains 17 residues. V shed 3 bases and J 5 bases; nucleotides not matched to a gene: 15. The DNA of the CDR3 is TGTGCCAGCTCACCGACCTTACCCAGACAGGGAATAACTGAAGCTTTCTTT. Its translation: CASSPTLPRQGITEAFF.

This clone appeared once. The V call is TRBV9, the J call TRBJ2-7, with D maybe TRBD1 (7 bases). The V end was cut by 4 bases, the J end by 4 bases, with 9 bases between. Germline V CDR1 and CDR2: SGDLS, YYNGEE. The CDR3 contains 12 residues. As DNA, the CDR3 is TGTGCCAGCAGCCCAGGGGGGTACGAGCAGTACTTC. This sequence encodes CASSPGGYEQYF.

The chain couples TRBV3-1 (or the pseudogene TRBV3-2) to TRBJ1-2; possibly TRBD1 for D (6 bases). In germline, CDR1 is LGHDT, CDR2 YNNKEL (reference sequence). The V end lost 4 bases, the J end lost 4 bases, and 16 bases lay between the germline ends. There are 15 residues in the CDR3. This CDR3 is CASSLQTGYLYGYTF. The CDR3 DNA follows: TGTGCCAGCAGCCTACAAACAGGGTACCTCTATGGCTACACCTTC.

The chain links TRBV27 to TRBJ1-5; perhaps TRBD1 as D (5 bases). Germline CDR1 reads MNHEY; CDR2 reads SMNVEV (reference sequence). V was clipped by 2 bases and J by 4 bases, with 12 bases between them. The CDR3 runs to 15 residues. CDR3 in DNA: TGTGCCAGCAGTTTACTGCCCCAGGGAAATCAGCCCCAGCATTTT. It codes for CASSLLPQGNQPQHF.

The rearrangement joins TRBV20-1 to TRBJ2-1; no clear D. The CDR3 runs to 10 residues. Between the trimmed V and J ends, which lost 5 bases and 9 bases, there was a span of 8 bases. Germline V gene lookup returns CDR1 DFQATT and CDR2 SNEGSKA (reference sequence). The DNA of the CDR3 is TGCAGTGCTCCCGGCGGTGAGCAGTTCTTC. It is translated as CSAPGGEQFF.

V gene TRBV7-2 combines with J gene TRBJ2-6, with D possibly matching TRBD2 (6 bases). Germline V lookup: CDR1 SGHTA, CDR2 FQGNSA. This CDR3 is built from 18 residues. Deletions cut 4 bases from V and 1 base from J, with 17 bases between. CDR3 sequence reads: CASSSFAGLTSGANVLTF. The CDR3 bases are TGTGCCAGCAGCTCCTTTGCGGGACTCACTTCTGGGGCCAACGTCCTGACTTTC. Complete variable domain (other parts from reference TRBV7-2 and TRBJ2-6): GAGVSQSPSNKVTEKGKDVELRCDPISGHTALYWYRQSLGQGLEFLIYFQGNSAPDKSGLPSDRFSAERTGGSVSTLTIQRTQQEDSAVYLCASSSFAGLTSGANVLTFGAGSRLTVL.

This chain connects TRBV6-5 to TRBJ2-1; D may be TRBD2 (6 bases). Germline V gene lookup returns CDR1 MNHEY and CDR2 SVGAGI. The CDR3 runs to 14 residues. V was shortened by 5 bases and J by 9 bases, with 17 bases between the two germline ends. The CDR3 coding sequence is TGTGCCAGCAGTAAGAACGGACTACCCGTTGAGCAGTTCTTC. Protein sequence: CASSKNGLPVEQFF.

This chain connects TRBV27 to TRBJ1-5; TRBD1 aligns across 8 bases. J lost 4 bases, V lost 5 bases, and 7 bases had no gene match. The CDR3 totals 15 residues. Germline CDR1 reads MNHEY; CDR2 reads SMNVEV (reference sequence). CDR3 sequence (DNA): TGTGCCAGCAGTCCCGGACAGGGCTGGAATCAGCCCCAGCATTTT. Its protein product is CASSPGQGWNQPQHF.

The chain recombines TRBV7-9 with TRBJ2-1, with 7 bases aligning to TRBD1. V lost 5 bases to trimming and J lost 4 bases; unmatched junction nucleotides: 11. Germline CDR1 reads SEHNR; CDR2 reads FQNEAQ (reference sequence). The CDR3 covers 16 residues. The CDR3, as DNA: TGTGCCAGCAGCACCCGACAGGGACGGCCATACAATGAGCAGTTCTTC. This translates into CASSTRQGRPYNEQFF.

This clone appeared once. This chain joins TRBV28 and TRBJ1-2, with TRBD1 matching over 7 bases. Germline trimming cut 7 bases from V and 6 bases from J; bases unmatched to any gene: 20. The CDR3 is 17 residues long. Germline V gene sequence: CDR1 MDHEN, CDR2 SYDVKM. The CDR3 bases are TGTGCCAGCACCTTCCGGGAGGGGGCGTTTTTTGAGGATGGCTACACCTTC. This gives the protein CASTFREGAFFEDGYTF.

This clone was detected a few times. V and J are TRBV3-1 (or the pseudogene TRBV3-2) and TRBJ1-2, with TRBD1 as a possible D gene (5 bases). Trimming cost V 7 bases and J 7 bases, with 19 bases left between them. This CDR3 is built from 14 residues. Per the germline V gene, CDR1 is LGHDT and CDR2 is YNNKEL (reference sequence). The CDR3 DNA sequence: TGTGCCAGCACCCATACGGCAGGGAAAGGTGGCTACACCTTC. The encoded protein is CASTHTAGKGGYTF.